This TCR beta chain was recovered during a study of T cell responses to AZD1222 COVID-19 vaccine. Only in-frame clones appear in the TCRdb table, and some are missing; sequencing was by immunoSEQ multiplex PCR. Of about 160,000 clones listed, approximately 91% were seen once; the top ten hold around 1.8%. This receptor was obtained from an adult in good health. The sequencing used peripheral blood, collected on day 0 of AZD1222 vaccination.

The CDR3 DNA follows: TGTGCCAGCAGCCAAACCTCAGGGTCACCCCTCCACTTT. Amino acids: CASSQTSGSPLHF. The J gene is TRBJ1-6, the V gene TRBV3-1 (or the pseudogene TRBV3-2); D is perhaps TRBD1 (5 bases). V was shortened by 2 bases and J by 10 bases, with 9 bases between the two germline ends. The CDR3 has 13 residues. Germline assignment: CDR1 LGHDT and CDR2 YNNKEL (reference sequence).